The clone carrying this T cell receptor (beta chain) was counted many times. Its specificity is not known. TCRdb fed the PCR reads into MiXCR, producing one record per CDR3 protein. The sample lists about 60,000 distinct CDR3 sequences; less than 20% were seen once. This sample was included in a study of molecular identifiers for immune sequencing clone quantification. Study results and caveats: Under 1% of molecules in naive cells, but over 98% of effector molecules, belonged to clones above 20 RNA copies.

Material for sequencing was naive CD8+ T cells from blood, with Jurkat cell RNA spiked in. Subset described: FACS-sorted CD8+CD4-CCR7+CD45RA+ naive T cells. This TCR was recovered from a human donor in good health. Some libraries in this study had Jurkat cell RNA spiked in.

DNA of the CDR3: TGTGCCAGCAGTTTGAACACCGGGGAGCTGTTTTTT. Translating gives CASSLNTGELFF. V and J are TRBV28 and TRBJ2-2; D is ambiguous. The germline CDR1 and CDR2 sequences are MDHEN and SYDVKM. The ends were cut back, 3 bases at V and 1 base at J, with 0 bases in the middle. This CDR3 spans 12 amino acids. The variable domain in full, with the rest retrieved from reference TRBV28 and TRBJ2-2, is DVKVTQSSRYLVKRTGEKVFLECVQDMDHENMFWYRQDPGLGLRLIYFSYDVKMKEKGDIPEGYSVSREKKERFSLILESASTNQTSMYLCASSLNTGELFFGEGSRLTVL.